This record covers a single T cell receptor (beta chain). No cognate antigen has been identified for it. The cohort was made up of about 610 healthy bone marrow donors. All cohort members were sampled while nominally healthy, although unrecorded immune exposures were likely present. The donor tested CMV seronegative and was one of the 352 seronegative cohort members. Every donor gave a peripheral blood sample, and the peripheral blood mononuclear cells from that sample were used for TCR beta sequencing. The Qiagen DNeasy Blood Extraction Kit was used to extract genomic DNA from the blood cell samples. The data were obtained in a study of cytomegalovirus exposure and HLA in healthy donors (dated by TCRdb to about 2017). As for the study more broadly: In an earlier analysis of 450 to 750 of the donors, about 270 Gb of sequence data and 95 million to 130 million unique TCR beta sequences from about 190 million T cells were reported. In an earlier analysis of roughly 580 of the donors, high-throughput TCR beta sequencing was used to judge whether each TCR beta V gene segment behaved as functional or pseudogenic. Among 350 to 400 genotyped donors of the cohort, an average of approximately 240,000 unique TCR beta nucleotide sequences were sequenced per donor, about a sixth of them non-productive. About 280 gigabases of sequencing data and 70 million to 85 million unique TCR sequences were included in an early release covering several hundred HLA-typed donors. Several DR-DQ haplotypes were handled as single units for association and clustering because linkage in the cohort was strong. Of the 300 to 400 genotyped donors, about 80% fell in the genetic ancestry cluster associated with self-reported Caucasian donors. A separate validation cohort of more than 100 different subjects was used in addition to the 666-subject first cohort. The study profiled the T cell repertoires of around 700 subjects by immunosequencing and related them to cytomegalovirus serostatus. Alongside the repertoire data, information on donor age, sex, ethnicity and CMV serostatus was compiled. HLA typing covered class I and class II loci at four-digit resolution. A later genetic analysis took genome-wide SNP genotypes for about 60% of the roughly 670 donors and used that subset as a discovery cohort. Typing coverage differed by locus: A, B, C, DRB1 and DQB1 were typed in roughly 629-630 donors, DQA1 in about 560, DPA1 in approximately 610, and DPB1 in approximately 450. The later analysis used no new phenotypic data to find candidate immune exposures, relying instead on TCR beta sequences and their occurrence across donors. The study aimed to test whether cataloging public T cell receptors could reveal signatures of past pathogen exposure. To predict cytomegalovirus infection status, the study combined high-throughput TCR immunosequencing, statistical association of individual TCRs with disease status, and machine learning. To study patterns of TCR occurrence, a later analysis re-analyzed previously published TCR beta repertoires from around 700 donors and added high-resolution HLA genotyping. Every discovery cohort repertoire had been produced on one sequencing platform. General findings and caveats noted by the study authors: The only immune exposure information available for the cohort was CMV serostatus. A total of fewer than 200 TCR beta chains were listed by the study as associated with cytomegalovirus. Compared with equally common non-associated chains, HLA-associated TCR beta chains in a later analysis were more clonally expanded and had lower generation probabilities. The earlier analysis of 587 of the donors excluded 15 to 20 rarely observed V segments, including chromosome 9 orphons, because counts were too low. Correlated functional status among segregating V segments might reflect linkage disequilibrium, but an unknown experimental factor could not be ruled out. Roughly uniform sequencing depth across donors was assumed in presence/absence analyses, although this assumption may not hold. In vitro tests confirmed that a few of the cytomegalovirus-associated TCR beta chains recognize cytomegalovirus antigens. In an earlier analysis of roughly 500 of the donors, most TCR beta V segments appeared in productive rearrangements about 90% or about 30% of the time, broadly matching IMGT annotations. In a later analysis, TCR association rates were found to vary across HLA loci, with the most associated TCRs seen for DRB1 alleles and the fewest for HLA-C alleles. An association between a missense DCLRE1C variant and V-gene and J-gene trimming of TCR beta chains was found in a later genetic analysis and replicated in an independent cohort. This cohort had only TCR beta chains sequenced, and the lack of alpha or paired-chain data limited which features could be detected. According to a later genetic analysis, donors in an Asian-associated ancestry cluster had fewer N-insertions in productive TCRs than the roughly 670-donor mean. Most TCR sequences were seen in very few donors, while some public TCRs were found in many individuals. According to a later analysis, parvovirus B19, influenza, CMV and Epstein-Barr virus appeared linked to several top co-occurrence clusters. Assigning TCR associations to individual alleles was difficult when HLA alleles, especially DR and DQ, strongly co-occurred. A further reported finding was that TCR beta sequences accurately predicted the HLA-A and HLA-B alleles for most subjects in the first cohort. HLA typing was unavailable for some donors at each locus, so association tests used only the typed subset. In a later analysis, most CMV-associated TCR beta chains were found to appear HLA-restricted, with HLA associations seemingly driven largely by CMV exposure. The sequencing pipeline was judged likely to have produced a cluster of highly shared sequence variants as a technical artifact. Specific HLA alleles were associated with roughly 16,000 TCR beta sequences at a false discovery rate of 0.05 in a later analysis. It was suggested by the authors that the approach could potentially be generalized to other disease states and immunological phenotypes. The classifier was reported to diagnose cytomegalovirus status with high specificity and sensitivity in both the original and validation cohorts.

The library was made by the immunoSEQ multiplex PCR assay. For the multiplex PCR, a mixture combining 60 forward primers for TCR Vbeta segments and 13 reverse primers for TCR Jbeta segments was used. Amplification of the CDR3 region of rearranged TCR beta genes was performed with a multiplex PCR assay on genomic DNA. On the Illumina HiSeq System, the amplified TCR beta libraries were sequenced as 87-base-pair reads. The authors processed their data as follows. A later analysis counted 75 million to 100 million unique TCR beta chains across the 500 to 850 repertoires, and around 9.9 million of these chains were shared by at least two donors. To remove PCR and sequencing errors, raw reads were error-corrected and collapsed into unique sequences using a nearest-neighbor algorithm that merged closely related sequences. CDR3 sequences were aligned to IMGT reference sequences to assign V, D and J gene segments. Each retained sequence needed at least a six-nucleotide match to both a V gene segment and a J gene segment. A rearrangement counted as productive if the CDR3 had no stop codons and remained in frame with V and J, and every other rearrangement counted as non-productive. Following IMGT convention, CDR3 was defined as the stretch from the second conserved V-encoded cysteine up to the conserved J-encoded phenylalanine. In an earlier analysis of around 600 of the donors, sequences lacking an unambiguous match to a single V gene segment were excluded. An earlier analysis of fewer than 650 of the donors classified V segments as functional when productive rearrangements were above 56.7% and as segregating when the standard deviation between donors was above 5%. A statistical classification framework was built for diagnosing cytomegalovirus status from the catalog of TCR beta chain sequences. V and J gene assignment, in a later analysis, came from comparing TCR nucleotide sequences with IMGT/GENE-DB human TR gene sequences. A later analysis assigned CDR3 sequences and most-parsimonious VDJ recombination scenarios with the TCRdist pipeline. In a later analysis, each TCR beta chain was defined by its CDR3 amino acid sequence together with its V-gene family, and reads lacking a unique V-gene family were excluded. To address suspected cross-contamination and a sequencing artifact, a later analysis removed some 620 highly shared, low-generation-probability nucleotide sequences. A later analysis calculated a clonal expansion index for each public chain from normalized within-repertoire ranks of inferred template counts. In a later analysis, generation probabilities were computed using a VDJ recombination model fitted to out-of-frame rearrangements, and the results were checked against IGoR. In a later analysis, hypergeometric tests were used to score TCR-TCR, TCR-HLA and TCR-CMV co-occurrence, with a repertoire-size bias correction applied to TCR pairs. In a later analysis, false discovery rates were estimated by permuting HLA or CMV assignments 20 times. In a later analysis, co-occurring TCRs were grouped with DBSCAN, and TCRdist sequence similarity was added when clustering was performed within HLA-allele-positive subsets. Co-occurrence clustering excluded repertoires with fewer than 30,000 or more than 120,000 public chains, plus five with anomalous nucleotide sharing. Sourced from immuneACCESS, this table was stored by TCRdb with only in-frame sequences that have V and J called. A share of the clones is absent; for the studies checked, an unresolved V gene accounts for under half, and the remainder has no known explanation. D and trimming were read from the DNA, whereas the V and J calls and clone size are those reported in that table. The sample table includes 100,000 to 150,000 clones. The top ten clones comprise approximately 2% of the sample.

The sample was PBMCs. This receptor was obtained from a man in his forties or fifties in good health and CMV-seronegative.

The DNA sequence is as follows: TGTGCCATCATGAGGGACTTCGGTCAGCCCCAGCATTTT. It codes for CAIMRDFGQPQHF. This chain joins TRBV10-3 to TRBJ1-5; a tentative D call is TRBD1 (5 bases match). CDR1 and CDR2, per the germline V gene, are ENHRY and SYGVKD. The CDR3, from cysteine to phenylalanine, totals 13 residues. Only the CDR3 DNA is retained, 39 bases long and in frame from the first base. The germline ends are 13 bases apart after V is trimmed by 7 bases and J by 6 bases.